A selection of T cell receptor beta chains follows, all from one sample in a study of blood T cell repertoires in COVID-19. Data came from immunoSEQ multiplex PCR; TCRdb stores just in-frame clones and leaves some out. There are some 360,000 clones in the sample; more than 70% occur only once, and 2.3% lies in the top ten. The sample taken for sequencing was peripheral blood. The origin of the receptors is a woman aged 60-75 years with COVID-19, enrolled during active disease. CDR3s include the opening cysteine and the closing phenylalanine or tryptophan. The D gene is left open where the match is weak. Size is stated for part of the rows, as once, few or many counts, or as a class when the clone is expanded.

clone_size	cdr3_length	d_call	j_call	v_call	cdr3_nt	cdr3_aa
.	12	.	TRBJ1-1	TRBV6-1	TGTGCCAGCAGTGACGGTTACACTGAAGCTTTCTTT	CASSDGYTEAFF
.	14	.	TRBJ1-2	TRBV2	TGTGCCAGCAGTGATGCCGCGGAGTTTCGAGGCTACACCTTC	CASSDAAEFRGYTF
.	18	.	TRBJ1-3	TRBV7-9	TGTGCCAGCAGCTTAGTGTCCGGACAGACCTACTCTGGAAACACCATATATTTT	CASSLVSGQTYSGNTIYF
once	15	TRBD2	TRBJ2-1	TRBV19	TGTGCCAGTAGTTTCCGGACTAGCGGCACCAAAGAGCAGTTCTTC	CASSFRTSGTKEQFF
once	13	.	TRBJ2-3	TRBV11-3	TGTGCCAGCAGCCTGGAGGGCACAGATACGCAGTATTTT	CASSLEGTDTQYF
.	15	.	TRBJ1-1	TRBV3-1/TRBV3-2	TGTGCCAGCAGCCAAGAAGGTCGGGGCAGGGGTTTCGCTTTCTTT	CASSQEGRGRGFAFF
.	14	TRBD2	TRBJ2-1	TRBV7-3	TGTGCCAGCAGCCGGACTAGCGGATACAATGAGCAGTTCTTC	CASSRTSGYNEQFF
.	16	TRBD2	TRBJ2-1	TRBV7-2	TGTGCCAGCAGCTTCGGACTAGCGGGGGGAAACAATGAGCAGTTCTTC	CASSFGLAGGNNEQFF
.	13	.	TRBJ2-2	TRBV5-1	TGCGCCAGCAGCACCCTTACAGGGGGGGAGCTGTTTTTT	CASSTLTGGELFF
.	15	.	TRBJ1-3	TRBV9	TGTGCCAGCAGCGTAGGCGGGACGGCTGGAAACACCATATATTTT	CASSVGGTAGNTIYF
few	14	.	TRBJ2-2	TRBV3-1/TRBV3-2	TGTGCCAGCAGCCAAGCAGCGAACACCGGGGAGCTGTTTTTT	CASSQAANTGELFF
.	14	TRBD2	TRBJ2-7	TRBV5-1	TGCGCCAGCACCTCTAGCGGGGGAGCGGTCGAGCAGTACTTC	CASTSSGGAVEQYF
once	16	.	TRBJ2-2	TRBV7-7	TGTGCTAGCAGCTTAGAACAGGGTGGACCCAGCCGGGCGCTGTTTTTT	CASSLEQGGPSRALFF
.	14	TRBD1	TRBJ1-2	TRBV5-1	TGCGCCAGCGCTACCGGGACAGTGAACTATGGCTACACCTTC	CASATGTVNYGYTF
.	11	TRBD1	TRBJ2-7	TRBV27	TGTGCCAGCAGGGACAGGTACGAGCAGTACTTC	CASRDRYEQYF
.	16	TRBD1	TRBJ2-7	TRBV4-1	TGCGCCAGCAGCCTAATACGGACAGGGGGTGGTTACGAGCAGTACTTC	CASSLIRTGGGYEQYF
.	12	.	TRBJ1-4	TRBV2	TGTGCCAGCAGCCGAAACTCGGAAAAACTGTTTTTT	CASSRNSEKLFF
.	14	.	TRBJ2-3	TRBV2	TGTGCCAGCAGTGAAGGGGGAGGCACAGATACGCAGTATTTT	CASSEGGGTDTQYF
.	14	.	TRBJ2-7	TRBV20-1	TGCAGTGCTAGTATGCGGGCAAGGAGTTACGAGCAGTACTTC	CSASMRARSYEQYF
few	12	.	TRBJ1-1	TRBV6-1	TGTGCCAGCAGTGAATGGGGCCTTGAAGCTTTCTTT	CASSEWGLEAFF
.	14	.	TRBJ2-2	TRBV5-1	TGCGCCAGCAGCTTGGGTGTGGCCTCCGGGGAGCTGTTTTTT	CASSLGVASGELFF
.	15	.	TRBJ2-7	TRBV10-3	TGTGCCATCAGAAGAGAATCGTTAAAGGGGTCCGAGCAGTACTTC	CAIRRESLKGSEQYF
.	14	TRBD1	TRBJ1-4	TRBV19	TGTGCCAGTATCGACAGGGGGCATGATGAAAAACTGTTTTTT	CASIDRGHDEKLFF
few	16	TRBD2	TRBJ2-3	TRBV7-3	TGTGCCAGCAGCCATAGCGGGGGGCCGGGCACAGATACGCAGTATTTT	CASSHSGGPGTDTQYF
few	13	TRBD1	TRBJ2-5	TRBV6-5	TGTGCCAGCAGGGACAGGGGCAGGGAGACCCAGTACTTC	CASRDRGRETQYF
.	14	TRBD1	TRBJ2-7	TRBV5-1	TGCGCCAGCAGCTTGGACAGGGGCTTCTTGGAGCAGTACTTC	CASSLDRGFLEQYF
few	12	.	TRBJ2-2	TRBV6-1	TGTGCCAGCAGTGATATTGTCGGGGAGCTGTTTTTT	CASSDIVGELFF
.	11	.	TRBJ1-2	TRBV20-1	TGCAGTGCTAGAGACAGCTATGGCTACACCTTC	CSARDSYGYTF
.	17	TRBD1	TRBJ2-2	TRBV19	TGTGCCAGTAGTACCGGACAGGGGAGGGTTAACACCGGGGAGCTGTTTTTT	CASSTGQGRVNTGELFF
once	13	TRBD1	TRBJ1-1	TRBV7-9	TGTGCCAGCAGCTCTAGACAGGGGGCTGAAGCTTTCTTT	CASSSRQGAEAFF
.	14	.	TRBJ1-6	TRBV21-1	TGTGCCAGCAGCCGGACAGGGAGAAATTCACCCCTCCACTTT	CASSRTGRNSPLHF
.	13	.	TRBJ1-1	TRBV25-1	TGTGCCAGCCTGGACGGACTAACGAGGGGAGCTTTCTTT	CASLDGLTRGAFF
.	15	.	TRBJ1-1	TRBV5-1	TGCGCCAGCAGCTGGGACGGAGGGGTATACACTGAAGCTTTCTTT	CASSWDGGVYTEAFF
.	16	TRBD2	TRBJ2-1	TRBV18	TGTGCCAGCTCACCTCCTAGCGGGGGGGCGGGTAATGAGCAGTTCTTC	CASSPPSGGAGNEQFF
.	16	.	TRBJ2-7	TRBV6-1	TGTGCCAGCAGTGGCATACAGACCGTCGGATCCTACGAGCAGTACTTC	CASSGIQTVGSYEQYF
.	15	TRBD2	TRBJ2-5	TRBV9	TGTGCCAGCAGCCCCGGGGGGGCGGGACGAGAGACCCAGTACTTC	CASSPGGAGRETQYF
.	14	.	TRBJ1-5	TRBV3-1/TRBV3-2	TGTGCCAGCAGCCACGACACAGGGAATCAGCCCCAGCATTTT	CASSHDTGNQPQHF
.	16	TRBD2	TRBJ2-1	TRBV5-4	TGTGCCAGCAGCACCGAACGGGGGGGCCAATACAATGAGCAGTTCTTC	CASSTERGGQYNEQFF
.	14	.	TRBJ2-2	TRBV7-9	TGTGCCAGCAGCACGGGACACGGGACCGGGGAGCTGTTTTTT	CASSTGHGTGELFF
.	15	TRBD1	TRBJ1-4	TRBV5-1	TGCGCCAGCAGCCCAAGGGGACAGTTTAATGAAAAACTGTTTTTT	CASSPRGQFNEKLFF
.	15	TRBD1	TRBJ2-1	TRBV7-8	TGTGCCAGCAGCCAAGGCCACAGGGGATACAATGAGCAGTTCTTC	CASSQGHRGYNEQFF